The TCR beta chain under discussion was sequenced for a study of T cell repertoires in cytomegalovirus infection. For the study at large: Newly reported HLA-C-restricted and thoroughly characterized HLA-B-restricted CMV epitopes were employed. Indications of both CMV infection and matching HLA type were provided by public TCR beta signatures. Regarding the study as a whole: Individuals carrying CMV plus the relevant HLA were identified by cumulative frequency of public TCR beta families. It was HLA-C-restricted CMV-specific TCR beta clonotypes that dominated the response ex vivo.

MiXCR was run by TCRdb on the reads, yielding one entry per CDR3 protein. The sample shows tens of thousands of distinct CDR3 sequences, about half of them seen only once. Turning to this clonotype: Its antigen remains unknown.

This sequence was found in a human donor in good health (CMV status not recorded). Some clones in this sample may be carry-over from other donors' samples. This material consisted of CD8+ T cells from cultured PBMCs, taken from culture after CMV antigen stimulation.

The CDR3 reads CAWIEAGGSYNEQFF. The CDR3 DNA reads as TGTGCCTGGATTGAAGCGGGAGGATCCTACAATGAGCAGTTCTTC. The chain couples TRBV30 to TRBJ2-1, with 9 bases aligning to TRBD2. The CDR3 covers 15 residues. With 4 bases clipped from V and 1 base from J, the junction kept 5 bases outside the gene matches. Looked up from germline, CDR1 is GTSNPN and CDR2 is SVGIG (reference sequence). Looking up the rest from reference TRBV30 and TRBJ2-1 gives the full variable domain: SQTIHQWPATLVQPVGSPLSLECTVEGTSNPNLYWYRQAAGRGLQLLFYSVGIGQISSEVPQNLSASRPQDRQFILSSKKLLLSDSGFYLCAWIEAGGSYNEQFFGPGTRLTVL.